Listed here is a single T cell receptor beta chain. The target antigen is unknown. cDNA libraries of TCR beta carried unique molecular identifiers. TCRdb redid the calling of the PCR reads with MiXCR, one entry per CDR3 protein. This sample has some 690,000 distinct CDR3 sequences; approximately 60% occur once, and the top ten carry roughly 10%. This entry is derived from a study of post-analysis software for immune sequencing data. Across the whole study: There were relapsing-remitting, secondary progressive and progressive-relapsing multiple sclerosis among the disease courses included. Study findings and constraints: Same-batch samples co-clustered strongly by F measure. There was significantly lower normalized Chao1 diversity in multiple sclerosis patients than in controls.

The sequence was collected from a girl aged 2 to 10 with multiple sclerosis. Sequencing was performed on blood.

CDR3 in amino acids: CASSQGAGGPHEQYF. CDR3 sequence (DNA): TGTGCCAGCAGCCAAGGAGCGGGAGGGCCCCACGAGCAGTACTTC. This sequence joins TRBV3-1 and TRBJ2-7, with 10 bases that match TRBD2. Losses at the gene ends were 1 base for V and 5 bases for J; bases not matched to a gene: 5. The CDR3 consists of 15 residues. Germline CDR1 reads LGHDT; CDR2 reads YNNKEL (reference sequence).